The clone carrying this TCR beta chain came up a few times. Sequencing was performed with immunoSEQ multiplex PCR; in TCRdb, only in-frame clones are kept and a portion is missing. The sample lists about 250,000 clones, more than 85% seen once, with roughly 8.3% in the top ten. This sample was taken from a study of blood T cell repertoires in COVID-19. Germline assignment: CDR1 GTSNPN and CDR2 SVGIG (reference sequence). CDR3 length: 14 amino acids. The junction had 3 bases not matched to a gene; V was cut back by 2 bases and J by 0 bases. Sequences were obtained from PBMCs or T cells enriched from blood (not recorded which). The receptor's source is a man aged 35 to 55 who had recovered from COVID-19. V and J are TRBV30 and TRBJ1-1; 7 positions agree with TRBD1. DNA for the CDR3: TGTGCCTGGAGTCTGGGACAGATGAACACTGAAGCTTTCTTT. This translates into CAWSLGQMNTEAFF.